These 27 T cell receptor beta chains were sequenced from one sample in a study of Graves' ophthalmopathy and Graves' hyperthyroidism. From RNA, the CDR3 regions of TCR beta chains were amplified and sequenced. The first-round RT-PCR employed HTBI primers together with the Qiagen OneStep RT-PCR kit. A multiplex PCR was then performed as the second round. TCRdb recomputed calls from the multiplex PCR reads with MiXCR, one row per CDR3 protein. The sample lists about 340,000 distinct CDR3 sequences; under 20% were seen once. The sequenced material came from peripheral blood. The receptors come from an adult man with Graves' ophthalmopathy.

This clonotype was seen at least ten times. V usage is TRBV11-2 and J usage is TRBJ1-5, with 7 bases lining up with TRBD1. Germline lookup yields CDR1 SGHAT and CDR2 FQNNGV. Trimming cost V 1 base and J 5 bases; bases outside gene matches: 2. This CDR3 contains 14 residues. The chain's CDR3 is CASSLGTGDQPQHF. CDR3 DNA sequence: TGTGCCAGCAGCTTAGGCACAGGGGATCAGCCCCAGCATTTT.

This clonotype was recorded many times. The J gene is TRBJ2-1, the V gene TRBV13, with 10 bases identical to TRBD2. There are 16 residues in the CDR3. Trimming took 5 bases from V and 9 from J; bases not matched to a gene: 13. Germline CDR1 PRHDT, CDR2 FYEKMQ (reference sequence). The CDR3 nucleotides are TGTGCCAGCAGCCCTCCCCAGGGACTAGCGTTTTTTGAGCAGTTCTTC. Its translation: CASSPPQGLAFFEQFF.

This clonotype was seen repeatedly, ten times or more. The chain carries TRBV20-1 and TRBJ2-7; 13 bases align to TRBD2. V dropped 6 bases and J dropped 4; count of bases not matched to a gene: 12. The CDR3 totals 16 residues. CDR1 is DFQATT, CDR2 SNEGSKA, per germline (reference sequence). The CDR3 loop is CSARRELAGGDYEQYF. The CDR3 coding sequence is TGCAGTGCCCGGAGAGAACTAGCGGGGGGGGATTACGAGCAGTACTTC.

This clonotype was counted ten times or more. V is TRBV12-3 or TRBV12-4 and J is TRBJ2-7; D ambiguous. The CDR3 spans 13 residues. Trimming took off 6 bases at V and 2 bases at J, with 11 bases between the two ends. CDR3 residues: CASSPGNAYEQYF. The CDR3 DNA is TGTGCCAGCAGCCCAGGTAACGCCTACGAGCAGTACTTC.

This clonotype was observed many times. V and J are TRBV12-3 or TRBV12-4 and TRBJ1-6; 12 positions agree with TRBD1. The J segment lost 9 bases and the V segment lost 7 bases, leaving 4 bases of the junction unmatched. The CDR3 has 14 residues. The CDR3 is CASKLGQGASPLHF. Here the CDR3 DNA reads TGTGCCAGCAAATTGGGACAGGGGGCTTCACCCCTCCACTTT.

This clonotype was recorded at least ten times. V usage is TRBV27 and J usage is TRBJ1-2; D is uncertain. Trimming left V 5 bases short and J 6 bases short, with 16 bases between. This CDR3 is 14 amino acids long. The germline gives CDR1 MNHEY, CDR2 SMNVEV (reference sequence). DNA of the CDR3: TGTGCCAGCAGTCGGAGACGCGCGGGCGATGGCTACACCTTC. Its protein product is CASSRRRAGDGYTF.

A word on this clonotype: The junction departs from the called germline gene at one end, perhaps through a read error. This chain connects TRBV11-2 to TRBJ2-5; 10 bases are a match to TRBD2. Germline lookup yields CDR1 SGHAT and CDR2 FQNNGV. This CDR3 spans 16 amino acids. The CDR3 is CASSLQPAGGPKTQYF. Written as DNA, the CDR3 is TGTGCCAGCAGCCTCCAGCCAGCGGGAGGGCCCAAGACACAGTACTTC.

This clonotype was recorded a few times. The rearrangement uses TRBV10-2 and TRBJ2-3; 13 bases match TRBD2. Germline CDR1 is WSHSY and CDR2 is SAAADI. Trimming at V came to 0 bases and at J to 2 bases, leaving 8 bases not matched to a gene. The CDR3 contains 19 residues. CDR3 loop: CASSESRGLAGEDTDTQYF. CDR3 bases: TGCGCCAGCAGTGAGTCCCGCGGACTAGCGGGAGAGGACACAGATACGCAGTATTTT.

This clonotype was recorded many times. The chain recombines TRBV2 with TRBJ1-6; 9 bases align to TRBD1. There are 16 residues in the CDR3. Trimming cost V 6 bases and J 9 bases; bases outside gene matches: 12. Per germline, CDR1 SNHLY and CDR2 FYNNEI. DNA for the CDR3: TGTGCCAGCAGGGCTTCGGGACAGGGATTTGGTTCACCCCTCCACTTT. Protein product: CASRASGQGFGSPLHF.

Many counts were recorded for this clonotype. The chain uses TRBV5-1 and TRBJ1-1; D may be TRBD1 (5 bases). The CDR3 consists of 16 residues. The germline V gene encodes CDR1 SGHRS and CDR2 YFSETQ. V lost 6 bases and J lost 1, with 19 bases in between. The DNA of the CDR3 is TGCGCCAGCAACCCCGAGTCAGAGGGGCGGAACACTGAAGCTTTCTTT. This translates into CASNPESEGRNTEAFF.

This clonotype showed up many times. This chain joins TRBV7-2 and TRBJ1-6, with a possible D match to TRBD1 (5 bases). This CDR3 is built from 16 residues. Germline-derived CDR1 and CDR2 are SGHTA and FQGNSA. V was cut by 5 bases and J by 10 bases, with 21 bases left in between. The CDR3 here is CASSPRPGGTRSPLHF. DNA of the CDR3: TGTGCCAGCAGCCCCCGACCCGGGGGAACTCGCTCACCCCTCCACTTT.

Many counts were recorded for this clonotype. The chain employs TRBV5-1 and TRBJ2-7; D is perhaps TRBD1 (5 bases). Germline V CDR1 and CDR2: SGHRS, YFSETQ. This CDR3 has 13 residues. Between the trimmed V and J ends, which lost 0 bases and 4 bases, there was a span of 8 bases. The CDR3 sequence: CASSLGQRYEQYF. The CDR3 DNA is TGCGCCAGCAGCTTGGGACAGAGGTACGAGCAGTACTTC.

This clonotype has ten or more counts. CDR3 bases: TGTGCCAGCAGACAAGGGACAGCTTTGAACACTGAAGCTTTCTTT. Amino acid sequence: CASRQGTALNTEAFF. The genes are TRBV6-2 or TRBV6-3 and TRBJ1-1, with 7 bases that match TRBD1. The trim removed 6 bases at V and 0 bases at J, leaving 7 bases unmatched. This CDR3 has 15 residues. Germline assignment: CDR1 MNHEY and CDR2 SVGEGT.

This clonotype was recorded many times. The chain recombines TRBV12-3 or TRBV12-4 with TRBJ2-6; tentatively, D is TRBD1 (7 bases). This CDR3 has 17 amino acids. V gave up 5 bases and J gave up 0 bases, with 14 bases separating them. The CDR3 nucleotides read TGTGCCAGCAGTCGAGGAGGGGGCCTCTCTGGGGCCAACGTCCTGACTTTC. This sequence encodes CASSRGGGLSGANVLTF.

This clonotype occurred many times. The rearrangement links TRBV27 to TRBJ1-5; D might be TRBD1 (5 bases). The germline V gene has CDR1 MNHEY and CDR2 SMNVEV (reference sequence). V was clipped by 4 bases and J by 1 base, with 8 bases between them. The CDR3 has 14 amino acids. This chain's CDR3 is CASSSPGSNQPQHF. The CDR3 coding sequence is TGTGCCAGCAGTTCCCCAGGGAGCAATCAGCCCCAGCATTTT.

This clonotype was seen many times. The chain couples TRBV30 to TRBJ2-6, with D unresolved. Trimming took 3 bases from V and 0 from J, leaving 3 bases between them. Germline V CDR1 and CDR2: GTSNPN, SVGIG (reference sequence). There are 13 residues in the CDR3. CDR3 sequence (DNA): TGTGCCTGGAGCTACTCTGGGGCCAACGTCCTGACTTTC. It yields the protein CAWSYSGANVLTF. Full variable domain (remainder filled in from reference TRBV30 and TRBJ2-6): SQTIHQWPATLVQPVGSPLSLECTVEGTSNPNLYWYRQAAGRGLQLLFYSVGIGQISSEVPQNLSASRPQDRQFILSSKKLLLSDSGFYLCAWSYSGANVLTFGAGSRLTVL.

This clonotype occurred many times. The V call is TRBV7-2, the J call TRBJ2-7; 9 bases align to TRBD2. V was pared by 10 bases and J by 6 bases, with 7 bases of the junction left unmatched. The V gene's germline CDR1 is SGHTA and CDR2 FQGNSA. The length of the CDR3 is 12 residues. In DNA form, the CDR3 reads TGTGCCACCGCGGGGGGGCCTCGCGAGCAGTACTTC. It codes for CATAGGPREQYF.

Ten or more counts support this clonotype. The CDR3 nucleotides are TGCAGTGCTTCGACTAGCGGGGTTACCTACGAGCAGTACTTC. This gives the protein CSASTSGVTYEQYF. The J gene is TRBJ2-7, the V gene TRBV20-1, with 11 bases fitting TRBD2. This CDR3 contains 14 residues. V lost 5 bases, J lost 2 bases, and 5 bases stayed unmatched. Per the germline V gene, CDR1 is DFQATT and CDR2 is SNEGSKA (reference sequence).

This clonotype came up many times. The chain carries TRBV6-2 or TRBV6-3 and TRBJ1-6, with TRBD1 as a possible D gene (5 bases). The CDR3 extends over 13 amino acids. Deletions cut 8 bases from V and 5 bases from J, with 10 bases between. Germline lookup yields CDR1 MNHEY and CDR2 SVGEGT. CDR3 DNA: TGTGCCAGCGTGGGGCAGAATAATTCACCCCTCCACTTT. This translates into CASVGQNNSPLHF.

The chain has TRBV27 and TRBJ1-1, with D possibly being TRBD1 (5 bases). The CDR3 extends over 15 amino acids. Germline V gene data show CDR1 as MNHEY and CDR2 as SMNVEV (reference sequence). V was pared by 3 bases and J by 5 bases, with 16 bases between. The CDR3 loop is CASSLGPGYRTEAFF. CDR3 sequence (DNA): TGTGCCAGCAGTTTGGGGCCGGGGTACAGGACTGAAGCTTTCTTT.

In its sample, this clonotype was seen many times. The genes are TRBV20-1 and TRBJ2-5; D may be TRBD1 or TRBD2 (6 bases each). V was pared by 3 bases and J by 4 bases, with 12 bases between. The CDR3 is 13 residues long. The germline V gene encodes CDR1 DFQATT and CDR2 SNEGSKA (reference sequence). CDR3: CSARSPGAETQYF. The CDR3 DNA sequence: TGCAGTGCTAGGTCGCCGGGGGCAGAGACCCAGTACTTC.

This clonotype has at least ten counts. The rearrangement uses TRBV15 and TRBJ1-3; D possibly corresponds to TRBD1 (5 bases). V was clipped by 1 base and J by 1 base, with 5 bases between them. The germline V gene encodes CDR1 LNHNV and CDR2 YYDKDF (reference sequence). The CDR3 consists of 14 residues. The CDR3 nucleotides are TGTGCCACCAGCAGAGGGGGGTCTGGAAACACCATATATTTT. This encodes CATSRGGSGNTIYF.

This clonotype was observed a single time. The rearrangement links TRBV3-1 to TRBJ2-2; D gene uncertain. Germline assignment: CDR1 LGHDT and CDR2 YNNKEL (reference sequence). V was clipped by 7 bases and J by 3 bases, with 3 bases between them. CDR3 size: 11 residues. The DNA of the CDR3 is TGTGCCAGCATCCACACCGGGGAGCTGTTTTTT. Amino acids: CASIHTGELFF. Drawing the rest from reference TRBV3-1 and TRBJ2-2, the complete variable domain is DTAVSQTPKYLVTQMGNDKSIKCEQNLGHDTMYWYKQDSKKFLKIMFSYNNKELIINETVPNRFSPKSPDKAHLNLHINSLELGDSAVYFCASIHTGELFFGEGSRLTVL.

The chain links TRBV12-3 or TRBV12-4 to TRBJ1-1, with D uncertain. Deletions cut 6 bases from V and 1 base from J, with 12 bases between. The CDR3 sequence is 14 residues long. The CDR3 spells CASREPNWNTEAFF. The CDR3 nucleotides are TGTGCCAGCAGAGAACCTAATTGGAACACTGAAGCTTTCTTT.

J is TRBJ2-7 and V is TRBV7-2; D is uncertain. Germline V CDR1 and CDR2: SGHTA, FQGNSA. V shed 1 base and J shed 5 bases, with 12 bases lying between them. There are 14 residues in the CDR3. The CDR3 protein is CASSLGHPPNEQYF. The CDR3, as DNA: TGTGCCAGCAGCTTAGGACACCCACCTAACGAGCAGTACTTC.

This clonotype has a count of ten or more. This sequence joins TRBV6-1 and TRBJ2-2, with 8 bases matching TRBD2. The V segment lost 3 bases and the J segment 10 bases; nucleotides outside the gene matches: 10. The CDR3 extends over 15 amino acids. Germline CDR1 MNHNS, CDR2 SASEGT. This CDR3 reads CASSDSGLGALELFF. Here the CDR3 DNA reads TGTGCCAGCAGTGATTCGGGACTAGGTGCCTTGGAGCTGTTTTTT.

This clonotype was counted many times. The genes are TRBV27 and TRBJ1-2; a weak D match, TRBD1 (5 bases). Germline CDR1 MNHEY, CDR2 SMNVEV (reference sequence). The CDR3 is made up of 15 amino acids. Trimming shortened V by 5 bases and J by 0 bases, and 13 bases separated the two germline ends. CDR3 nucleotides: TGTGCCAGCAGTCCCGACAGAAGAACTAACTATGGCTACACCTTC. This encodes CASSPDRRTNYGYTF.